Following are 20 T cell receptor beta chains from one sample sequenced in a study of human T cells and chemical hapten exposure. TCRdb recomputed calls from the RACE reads with MiXCR, one row per CDR3 protein. The sample includes tens of thousands of distinct CDR3 sequences, approximately 10% seen only once; the top ten take 1.8%. Sample time point: patch test 1, 2 weeks after DPC sensitization. Noted treatment: therapeutic diphenylcyclopropenone sensitization with weekly scalp DPC. Unfractionated whole blood was the source of the extracted total RNA. The specimen comprised whole blood, sampled in connection with sensitization to the hapten diphenylcyclopropenone (DPC). These receptors came from a woman between 40 and 55 years old with alopecia areata. Some clones in this sample may be carry-over from other donors' samples.

CDR3 sequence: CASSSLAGKGNEQFF. CDR3 sequence (DNA): TGCGCCAGCAGCTCACTAGCGGGGAAAGGCAACGAGCAGTTCTTC. J is TRBJ2-1 and V is TRBV5-1; 10 nucleotides match TRBD2. CDR1 is SGHRS, CDR2 YFSETQ, per germline. J gave up 10 bases and V 3 bases, and 10 bases lay outside the gene matches. The CDR3 runs 15 residues.

This clonotype was recorded many times. This chain links TRBV30 with TRBJ2-1; possible D gene TRBD1, 5 bases. Germline CDR1 is GTSNPN and CDR2 is SVGIG (reference sequence). V was shortened by 4 bases and J by 9 bases, with 10 bases between the two germline ends. This CDR3 spans 11 amino acids. DNA of the CDR3: TGTGCCTGGACAGGGTACGGTGAGCAGTTCTTC. It is translated as CAWTGYGEQFF. The full variable domain, rest sourced from reference TRBV30 and TRBJ2-1, is SQTIHQWPATLVQPVGSPLSLECTVEGTSNPNLYWYRQAAGRGLQLLFYSVGIGQISSEVPQNLSASRPQDRQFILSSKKLLLSDSGFYLCAWTGYGEQFFGPGTRLTVL.

This chain connects TRBV6-2 or TRBV6-3 to TRBJ2-3; TRBD2 agrees at 9 bases. J gave up 2 bases and V 7 bases, and 16 bases lay outside the gene matches. This CDR3 comprises 18 residues. In germline, CDR1 is MNHEY, CDR2 SVGEGT. The CDR3 region has the DNA TGTGCCAGCATTCACCTCGCTAGACTAGCGGAGCACACAGATACGCAGTATTTT. It translates to CASIHLARLAEHTDTQYF.

This clonotype came up once. The chain is built from TRBV7-9 and TRBJ2-3; perhaps TRBD2 as D (5 bases). CDR1 and CDR2 from the germline V gene are SEHNR and FQNEAQ (reference sequence). The CDR3 is made up of 16 amino acids. Trimming removed 1 base at V and 2 bases at J, with 13 bases between. In DNA, the CDR3 is TGTGCCAGCAGCTTAGATTTGGGGAGCTCCACAGATACGCAGTATTTT. Translation: CASSLDLGSSTDTQYF.

This clonotype showed up many times. The chain combines TRBV9 with TRBJ1-2; possibly TRBD1 for D (5 bases). CDR1 is SGDLS and CDR2 is YYNGEE in the germline V gene. With 4 bases removed from V and 7 bases from J, the gap between germline ends came to 14 bases. CDR3 length equals 13 residues. The CDR3 sequence is CASSLQENSGYTF. Written as DNA, the CDR3 is TGTGCCAGCAGCTTACAGGAGAACAGTGGCTACACCTTC.

The table lists this clonotype with a few counts. The V and J genes are TRBV12-3 or TRBV12-4 and TRBJ1-4; 8 bases line up with TRBD1. The CDR3 consists of 15 residues. V was pared by 5 bases and J by 6 bases, with 8 bases of the junction left unmatched. This CDR3 is CASSDRTGNYEKLFF. In nucleotides, the CDR3 is TGTGCCAGCAGTGACCGGACAGGGAATTATGAAAAACTGTTTTTT.

This clonotype has a handful of counts. The chain combines TRBV28 with TRBJ2-3, with 8 nucleotides matching TRBD1. Germline trimming cut 4 bases from V and 0 bases from J; bases unmatched to any gene: 6. Germline-derived CDR1 and CDR2 are MDHEN and SYDVKM. The CDR3 loop spans 16 amino acids. CDR3 DNA sequence: TGTGCCAGCAGTTCCGCAGGGGGCTGGAGCACAGATACGCAGTATTTT. This gives the protein CASSSAGGWSTDTQYF.

The sample holds many counts of this clonotype. V and J are TRBV11-2 and TRBJ2-1, with 7 bases aligning to TRBD2. The V gene end was trimmed by 5 bases and the J gene end by 3 bases; junction bases not matched to a gene: 13. Germline V lookup: CDR1 SGHAT, CDR2 FQNNGV. This CDR3 contains 17 residues. The CDR3 DNA follows: TGTGCCAGCAGCCCCGAATGGTCCGCGGGGGTCTACAATGAGCAGTTCTTC. Amino acids: CASSPEWSAGVYNEQFF.

Regarding this clonotype: This may come from a read error, since a much larger clone is one base off. V gene TRBV29-1 combines with J gene TRBJ2-1; TRBD2 aligns across 7 bases. The CDR3 is 17 amino acids. Germline V gene sequence: CDR1 SQVTM, CDR2 ANQGSEA. CDR3 sequence: CSVEGVSSGISYNDQFF. The DNA of the CDR3 is TGCAGCGTTGAAGGTGTGTCGAGCGGGATCAGTTACAATGATCAGTTCTTC.

J is TRBJ2-5 and V is TRBV27; D is unresolved. This CDR3 has 11 residues. Between the trimmed V and J ends, which lost 5 bases and 9 bases, there was a span of 10 bases. The germline V gene encodes CDR1 MNHEY and CDR2 SMNVEV (reference sequence). CDR3 nucleotide sequence: TGTGCCAGCAGTCAAGGCCGGGCCCAGTACTTC. Protein sequence: CASSQGRAQYF.

This clonotype was counted between two and nine times. This chain joins TRBV20-1 and TRBJ2-7; perhaps TRBD2 as D (6 bases). The CDR3 consists of 12 residues. The germline V gene encodes CDR1 DFQATT and CDR2 SNEGSKA (reference sequence). V dropped 7 bases and J dropped 0 bases, with 10 bases sitting between them. In nucleotides, the CDR3 is TGCAGTGTCCCTAGCGACTCCTACGAGCAGTACTTC. The encoded protein is CSVPSDSYEQYF.

This clonotype was recorded at least ten times. The chain is built from TRBV29-1 and TRBJ2-7, with a tentative D call TRBD1 (5 bases). This CDR3 contains 11 residues. The germline V gene encodes CDR1 SQVTM and CDR2 ANQGSEA. V lost 7 bases and J lost 0, with 7 bases in between. For the CDR3, the DNA is TGCAGCGGCAGGGTCTCCTACGAGCAGTACTTC. Its protein is CSGRVSYEQYF.

The V call is TRBV29-1, the J call TRBJ2-5, with 7 nucleotides matching TRBD1. CDR3 size: 11 residues. J gave up 5 bases and V 7 bases, and 4 bases lay outside the gene matches. Germline CDR1 and CDR2: SQVTM and ANQGSEA. The CDR3, as DNA: TGCAGCGCCGGGACAGATGAGACCCAGTACTTC. Encoded protein: CSAGTDETQYF.

The gene calls are TRBV29-1 and TRBJ1-1; D not certain. CDR3 size: 11 residues. V lost 6 bases to trimming and J lost 4 bases, with 9 bases between them. Germline V CDR1 and CDR2: SQVTM, ANQGSEA. The CDR3 sequence is CSVKLATEAFF. The CDR3 nucleotides are TGCAGCGTCAAACTAGCCACTGAAGCTTTCTTT.

This clonotype came up many times. The chain is built from TRBV15 and TRBJ1-1, with 9 bases lining up with TRBD1. Germline values: CDR1 LNHNV, CDR2 YYDKDF (reference sequence). With 8 bases clipped from V and 1 base from J, the junction kept 5 bases outside the gene matches. The CDR3 totals 14 residues. The DNA for the CDR3 is TGTGCCACCCGCCGGGACAGGGCGAACACTGAAGCTTTCTTT. Protein: CATRRDRANTEAFF. Drawing the rest from reference TRBV15 and TRBJ1-1, the complete variable domain is DAMVIQNPRYQVTQFGKPVTLSCSQTLNHNVMYWYQQKSSQAPKLLFHYYDKDFNNEADTPDNFQSRRPNTSFCFLDIRSPGLGDTAMYLCATRRDRANTEAFFGQGTRLTVV.

This clonotype showed up just a few times. The rearrangement uses TRBV7-9 and TRBJ2-1; 10 bases are shared with TRBD1. CDR1 is SEHNR, CDR2 FQNEAQ, per germline (reference sequence). This CDR3 region has 14 residues. Trimming took 2 bases from V and 7 from J; bases not matched to a gene: 2. In DNA form, the CDR3 reads TGTGCCAGCAGCTTAACGGACAGGGGGAATGAGCAGTTCTTC. Protein sequence: CASSLTDRGNEQFF.

This clonotype was detected many times. V and J are TRBV2 and TRBJ2-4; perhaps TRBD1 as D (6 bases). The ends were cut back, 4 bases at V and 3 bases at J, with 7 bases in the middle. The CDR3 extends over 13 amino acids. Germline CDR1 reads SNHLY; CDR2 reads FYNNEI. CDR3 nucleotides: TGTGCCAGCAGTGTGGACAGCAAAAACATTCAGTACTTC. Amino acids: CASSVDSKNIQYF.

This clonotype occurred a few times. The chain employs TRBV18 and TRBJ1-5, with D possibly being TRBD1 (6 bases). Trimming left V 8 bases short and J 3 bases short, with 11 bases between. The CDR3 runs 13 residues. Germline CDR1 KGHSH, CDR2 LQKENI. The CDR3 sequence: CASGGGLNQPQHF. CDR3 in DNA: TGTGCCAGCGGTGGGGGCCTCAATCAGCCCCAGCATTTT.

The V call is TRBV9, the J call TRBJ2-3; possible D gene TRBD1, 7 bases. Germline V gene sequence: CDR1 SGDLS, CDR2 YYNGEE. The germline V and J ends were trimmed by 4 bases and 2 bases, with 14 bases remaining between them. The CDR3 totals 15 residues. The CDR3, as DNA: TGTGCCAGCAGCCCACAGGGGACTTTCACAGATACGCAGTATTTT. Translation gives CASSPQGTFTDTQYF.

At least ten counts were recorded for this clonotype. The chain links TRBV10-3 to TRBJ1-5; weak D call: TRBD1 (6 bases). The CDR3 totals 14 residues. V was shortened by 10 bases and J by 9 bases, with 22 bases between the two germline ends. Per germline, CDR1 ENHRY and CDR2 SYGVKD. CDR3 region: CATLEGVREGPQHF. CDR3 in DNA: TGTGCCACCCTTGAGGGGGTCCGCGAGGGGCCCCAGCATTTT.